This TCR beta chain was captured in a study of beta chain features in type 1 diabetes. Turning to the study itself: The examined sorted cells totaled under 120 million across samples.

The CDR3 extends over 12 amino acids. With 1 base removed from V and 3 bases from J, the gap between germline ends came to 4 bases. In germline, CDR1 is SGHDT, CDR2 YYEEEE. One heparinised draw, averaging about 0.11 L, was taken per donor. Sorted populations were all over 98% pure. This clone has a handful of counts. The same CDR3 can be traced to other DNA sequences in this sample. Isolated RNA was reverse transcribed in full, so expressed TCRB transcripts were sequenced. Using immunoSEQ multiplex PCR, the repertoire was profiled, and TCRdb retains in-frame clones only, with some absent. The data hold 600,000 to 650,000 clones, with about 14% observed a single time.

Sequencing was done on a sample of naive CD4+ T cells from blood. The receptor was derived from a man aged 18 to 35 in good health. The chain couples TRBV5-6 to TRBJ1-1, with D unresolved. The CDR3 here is CASSLIDTEAFF. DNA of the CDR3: TGTGCCAGCAGCTTGATCGACACTGAAGCTTTCTTT.